The 13 T cell receptor beta chains below all came from one sample that was sequenced in a study of T cells and copy number aberrations in small-cell lung cancer. Assay: immunoSEQ multiplex PCR; the TCRdb copy retains only in-frame clones and omits some. The repertoire holds 8,500 to 10,000 clones, with almost 80% as singletons. The specimen sequenced was normal tissue next to the tumor. All receptors come from a man aged 60 to 69 with small cell lung cancer.

This clone turned up a few times. The V call is TRBV7-6, the J call TRBJ2-5, with TRBD2 matching 12 bases. CDR1 and CDR2 (germline): SGHVS, FNYEAQ. CDR3 length equals 18 residues. J was trimmed by 2 bases and V by 4 bases; bases with no gene match: 11. This chain's CDR3 is CASSSLRTSGTRQETQYF. CDR3 sequence (DNA): TGTGCCAGCAGCTCTCTGAGGACTAGCGGGACTCGGCAAGAGACCCAGTACTTC. The full variable domain, its missing parts supplied by reference TRBV7-6 and TRBJ2-5, is GAGVSQSPRYKVTKRGQDVALRCDPISGHVSLYWYRQALGQGPEFLTYFNYEAQQDKSGLPNDRFSAERPEGSISTLTIQRTEQRDSAMYRCASSSLRTSGTRQETQYFGPGTRLLVL.

The chain employs TRBV28 and TRBJ1-3; no clear D gene. V lost 7 bases to trimming and J lost 0 bases, with 7 bases between them. This CDR3 has 13 residues. Germline loops: CDR1 MDHEN, CDR2 SYDVKM. CDR3: CASTVISGNTIYF. The CDR3 nucleotides are TGTGCCAGCACAGTGATCTCTGGAAACACCATATATTTT.

This clone was picked up a small number of times. The chain is built from TRBV28 and TRBJ2-6; 9 bases are shared with TRBD1. CDR3 size: 18 residues. Germline CDR1 and CDR2: MDHEN and SYDVKM. The junction had 7 bases not matched to a gene; V was cut back by 4 bases and J by 0 bases. The CDR3 nucleotides read TGTGCCAGCAGTTGGGGGGGACAGGGCTACTCTGGGGCCAACGTCCTGACTTTC. Amino acid sequence: CASSWGGQGYSGANVLTF. Supplemented by reference TRBV28 and TRBJ2-6, the full variable domain reads DVKVTQSSRYLVKRTGEKVFLECVQDMDHENMFWYRQDPGLGLRLIYFSYDVKMKEKGDIPEGYSVSREKKERFSLILESASTNQTSMYLCASSWGGQGYSGANVLTFGAGSRLTVL.

V is TRBV4-2 and J is TRBJ2-1, with D perhaps matching TRBD2 (6 bases). Germline CDR1 is LGHNA and CDR2 is YNFKEQ. This CDR3 region has 13 residues. V lost 2 bases and J lost 9, with 11 bases in between. In DNA form, the CDR3 reads TGTGCCAGCAGCCAACCCGGGGAGGTTGAGCAGTTCTTC. As protein: CASSQPGEVEQFF.

The chain carries TRBV6-5 and TRBJ2-7; 8 bases are shared with TRBD2. J lost 3 bases, V lost 6 bases, and 7 bases had no gene match. Germline V gene lookup returns CDR1 MNHEY and CDR2 SVGAGI. There are 14 residues in the CDR3. In DNA, the CDR3 is TGTGCCAGCAGGGTCGGGACTAGTGACTACGAGCAGTACTTC. This gives the protein CASRVGTSDYEQYF.

The chain couples TRBV5-4 to TRBJ2-7, with 14 bases aligning to TRBD2. Germline V gives CDR1 SGHNT, CDR2 YYREEE (reference sequence). With 6 bases clipped from V and 5 bases from J, the junction kept 4 bases outside the gene matches. The CDR3 is 14 amino acids. Here the CDR3 DNA reads TGTGCCAGCAAGCCGGGACTAGCGGGAGACGAGCAGTACTTC. Amino acids: CASKPGLAGDEQYF.

The chain uses TRBV6-6 and TRBJ2-7; 7 bases are a match to TRBD1. Trimming cost V 7 bases and J 5 bases; bases outside gene matches: 14. CDR1 and CDR2 (germline): MNHNY, SVGAGI (reference sequence). This CDR3 has 15 amino acids. CDR3 bases: TGTGCCAGCACCTTTCTCCCGACAGGGTTCGACGAGCAGTACTTC. Translation gives CASTFLPTGFDEQYF.

The chain combines TRBV19 with TRBJ2-2, with D perhaps being TRBD1 or TRBD2 (5 bases each). Germline lookup yields CDR1 LNHDA and CDR2 SQIVND (reference sequence). V gave up 8 bases and J gave up 3 bases, with 13 bases separating them. The CDR3 spans 14 residues. CDR3 protein: CASSGNRYTGELFF. Here the CDR3 DNA reads TGTGCCAGTTCGGGGAACAGGTACACCGGGGAGCTGTTTTTT.

J is TRBJ2-5 and V is TRBV11-3; unclear D gene. The CDR3 totals 14 residues. The V gene's germline CDR1 is SGHNT and CDR2 YENEEA. The ends were cut back, 4 bases at V and 1 base at J, with 10 bases in the middle. The CDR3: CASSSPSRQETQYF. The CDR3 bases are TGTGCCAGCAGCTCCCCAAGCCGCCAAGAGACCCAGTACTTC.

This clone has more than one count but fewer than ten. This chain uses TRBV4-1 with TRBJ2-3; 8 bases fit TRBD2. The trim removed 3 bases at V and 0 bases at J, leaving 2 bases unmatched. The CDR3 extends over 15 amino acids. Germline V gene data show CDR1 as MGHRA and CDR2 as YSYEKL. CDR3 sequence (DNA): TGCGCCAGCAGCCAGCTAGCGGGCAGCACAGATACGCAGTATTTT. Protein: CASSQLAGSTDTQYF.

In this sample, this clone turned up a few times. V gene TRBV6-5 combines with J gene TRBJ1-3; D is uncertain. The CDR3 runs 16 residues. The V gene lost 0 bases and the J gene lost 1 base, with 10 bases spanning the gap. The germline V gene has CDR1 MNHEY and CDR2 SVGAGI. The CDR3 DNA reads TGTGCCAGCAGTTACTCCCGGGGTACTTCTGGAAACACCATATATTTT. The encoded protein is CASSYSRGTSGNTIYF.

This clone was found a few times. The V and J genes are TRBV2 and TRBJ1-5; 7 nucleotides line up with TRBD1. The CDR3 runs 16 residues. Germline assignment: CDR1 SNHLY and CDR2 FYNNEI. Germline trimming cut 6 bases from V and 4 bases from J; bases unmatched to any gene: 12. CDR3 DNA sequence: TGTGCCAGCAGCTCGGGTCTGACAGGGTTGAATCAGCCCCAGCATTTT. Protein: CASSSGLTGLNQPQHF.

This clone was observed once. The chain joins TRBV6-1 to TRBJ2-1, with 10 bases identical to TRBD2. CDR1 is MNHNS and CDR2 is SASEGT in the germline V gene. The V and J ends lost 1 base and 3 bases, in that order; junction bases with no gene match: 6. The CDR3 loop spans 17 amino acids. CDR3 coding DNA: TGTGCCAGCAGTGAAGTCTTGAGCGGGAGGGTCTACAATGAGCAGTTCTTC. Protein: CASSEVLSGRVYNEQFF.